This T cell receptor beta chain was captured in a study of cytomegalovirus exposure and HLA in healthy donors. Study-level findings and limits: For most TCR sequences rarity was the rule, although some public TCRs occurred in many donors.

About this clone: Its antigen is undetermined.

Germline trimming cut 6 bases from V and 1 base from J; bases unmatched to any gene: 1. CDR3 size: 13 residues. In germline, CDR1 is MNHNS, CDR2 SASEGT. Primers included in the PCR were 60 Vbeta and 13 Jbeta primers. Some clones are missing from TCRdb's copy, which holds only in-frame ones; the method was immunoSEQ multiplex PCR. The table records 85,000 to 100,000 clones, around 86% of them present only once. The J gene is TRBJ2-7, the V gene TRBV6-1; TRBD1 matches at 9 bases. The sequence was obtained from a man aged 30 to 39 in good health and CMV-seropositive. Sequencing was performed on PBMCs. Written as DNA, the CDR3 is TGTGCCAGCAGGACAGGGGGTTCCTACGAGCAGTACTTC. Translation: CASRTGGSYEQYF.